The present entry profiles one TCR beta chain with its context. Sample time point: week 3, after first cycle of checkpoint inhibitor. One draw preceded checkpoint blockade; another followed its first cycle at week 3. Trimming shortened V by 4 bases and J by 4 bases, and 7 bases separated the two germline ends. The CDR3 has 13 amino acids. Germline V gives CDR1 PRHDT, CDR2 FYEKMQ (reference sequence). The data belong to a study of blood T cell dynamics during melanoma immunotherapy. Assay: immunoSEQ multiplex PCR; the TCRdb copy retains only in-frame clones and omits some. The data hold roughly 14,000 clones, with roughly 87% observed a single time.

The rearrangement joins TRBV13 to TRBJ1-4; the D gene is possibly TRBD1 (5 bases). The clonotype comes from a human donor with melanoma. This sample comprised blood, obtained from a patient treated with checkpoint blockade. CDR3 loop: CASSYRRNEKLFF. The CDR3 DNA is TGTGCCAGCAGCTACAGGCGTAATGAAAAACTGTTTTTT.